Each of the 2 T cell receptor beta chains below was sequenced from the same sample in a study of blood T cell repertoires in COVID-19. Generated by immunoSEQ multiplex PCR, the TCRdb table keeps only in-frame clones and is missing some. The sample yields approximately 380,000 clones, approximately 90% seen once. The specimen was PBMCs or T cells enriched from blood (not recorded which). These TCRs come from a woman between 18 and 30 years old who had recovered from COVID-19.

This clone was observed a few times. The genes are TRBV10-3 and TRBJ1-3, with 7 bases that match TRBD1. V lost 1 base and J lost 0; bases outside the gene matches: 6. CDR1 is ENHRY and CDR2 is SYGVKD in the germline V gene. CDR3 length: 17 amino acids. CDR3 nucleotides: TGTGCCATCAGTGAGTTCACAGGGGCCATCTCTGGAAACACCATATATTTT. Translating it yields CAISEFTGAISGNTIYF.

The chain recombines TRBV11-2 with TRBJ1-2; possible D gene TRBD1, 5 bases. Germline CDR1 and CDR2: SGHAT and FQNNGV. This CDR3 has 15 amino acids. V was pared by 1 base and J by 7 bases, with 16 bases between. CDR3: CASSLGFSQGGGYTF. CDR3 bases: TGTGCCAGCAGCTTAGGGTTTTCGCAGGGCGGTGGCTACACCTTC.